This TCR beta chain emerged from a study of T cell responses to AZD1222 COVID-19 vaccine. The CDR3 length is 13 residues. With 7 bases clipped from V and 2 bases from J, the junction kept 5 bases outside the gene matches. Germline V lookup: CDR1 SQVTM, CDR2 ANQGSEA. Of note for this clone: Its antigen is currently unknown.

General study results and limits: Targeting of unmutated variant regions was reportedly seen in nearly half of spike-specific TCRs.

Assay: immunoSEQ multiplex PCR; the TCRdb copy retains only in-frame clones and omits some. This table has about 97,000 clones, more than 70% appearing once. The sample was peripheral blood, taken on day 0 of AZD1222 vaccination. The V call is TRBV29-1, the J call TRBJ2-1, with TRBD1 identical over 7 bases. The sequence came from an adult in good health. CDR3 in DNA: TGCAGCGCCGAGGGACAGACCTACAATGAGCAGTTCTTC. Amino acids: CSAEGQTYNEQFF.